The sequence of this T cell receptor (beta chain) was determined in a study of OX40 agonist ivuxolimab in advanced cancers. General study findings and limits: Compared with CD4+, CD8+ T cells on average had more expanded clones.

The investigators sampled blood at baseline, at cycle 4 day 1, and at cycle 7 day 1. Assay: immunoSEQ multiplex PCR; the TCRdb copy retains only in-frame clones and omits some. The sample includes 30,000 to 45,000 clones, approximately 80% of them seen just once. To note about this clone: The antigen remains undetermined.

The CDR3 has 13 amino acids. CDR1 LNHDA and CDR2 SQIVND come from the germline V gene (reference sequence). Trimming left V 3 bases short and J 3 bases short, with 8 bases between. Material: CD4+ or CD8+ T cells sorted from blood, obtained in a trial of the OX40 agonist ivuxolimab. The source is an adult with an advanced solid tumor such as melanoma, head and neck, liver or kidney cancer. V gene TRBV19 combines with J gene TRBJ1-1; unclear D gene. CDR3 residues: CASSMAVYTEAFF. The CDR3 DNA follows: TGTGCCAGTAGTATGGCAGTATACACTGAAGCTTTCTTT.